In this sample, the clone carrying this T cell receptor beta chain turned up once. Method: immunoSEQ multiplex PCR; TCRdb's copy keeps in-frame clones and lacks some. The repertoire includes about 59,000 clones, 86% of them detected once, and roughly 4.6% sits in the top ten. CDR3 length: 15 residues. Germline V lookup: CDR1 SGHTA, CDR2 FQGTGA. V lost 5 bases and J 4 bases, leaving 17 bases between the germline ends. This entry comes from a study of technical replicates of blood from a few donors. The clonotype was recovered from a human donor in good health. Some clones in this sample may be carry-over from other donors' samples. Source material: PBMCs. This rearrangement joins TRBV7-3 to TRBJ1-1; D gene ambiguous. The CDR3 DNA is TGTGCCAGCAGCCGAGCCCCCAAAATCGGCACTGAAGCTTTCTTT. It specifies CASSRAPKIGTEAFF.